Below, 10 T cell receptor beta chains from the same sample are listed, as sequenced in a study of technical replicates of blood from several donors. Here immunoSEQ multiplex PCR was the method, and the copy in TCRdb shows in-frame clones only, minus some. The table records tens of thousands of clones, approximately 90% of them present only once. The specimen was T cells isolated from PBMCs. These TCRs come from a human donor in good health.

The genes are TRBV11-3 and TRBJ2-7; 13 bases align to TRBD2. This CDR3 is 15 amino acids long. Germline V lookup: CDR1 SGHNT, CDR2 YENEEA. V lost 4 bases, J lost 6 bases, and 6 bases stayed unmatched. CDR3 DNA: TGTGCCAGCAGCTCCTGGACTAGCGGGAGTGGCGAGCAGTACTTC. It yields the protein CASSSWTSGSGEQYF.

The J gene is TRBJ2-3, the V gene TRBV2, with TRBD2 as a possible D gene (5 bases). Trimming stripped 6 bases from V and 2 bases from J, with 12 bases between. CDR3 length: 14 residues. Germline CDR1 reads SNHLY; CDR2 reads FYNNEI. The CDR3 loop is CASRPGFNTDTQYF. The CDR3 DNA reads as TGTGCCAGCAGACCGGGATTTAACACAGATACGCAGTATTTT.

The chain employs TRBV19 and TRBJ1-4; D possibly corresponds to TRBD1 (5 bases). The CDR3 consists of 14 residues. Germline V gene sequence: CDR1 LNHDA, CDR2 SQIVND (reference sequence). V dropped 5 bases and J dropped 4 bases, with 11 bases sitting between them. The CDR3 nucleotides are TGTGCCAGTAGTCCCGACAGCTATAATGAAAAACTGTTTTTT. Translation gives CASSPDSYNEKLFF.

This chain joins TRBV7-9 and TRBJ2-7, with a weak D call TRBD2 (6 bases). The germline V gene has CDR1 SEHNR and CDR2 FQNEAQ (reference sequence). The germline V and J ends were trimmed by 3 bases and 0 bases, with 12 bases remaining between them. The CDR3 is 15 amino acids. The CDR3 sequence: CASSFSGSSSYEQYF. The CDR3 DNA reads as TGTGCCAGCAGCTTCAGCGGGTCGAGCTCCTACGAGCAGTACTTC.

The chain has TRBV9 and TRBJ2-1, with 8 nucleotides matching TRBD2. The CDR3 runs to 16 residues. Germline V CDR1 and CDR2: SGDLS, YYNGEE. Trimming cost V 3 bases and J 6 bases; bases outside gene matches: 11. CDR3 loop: CASSGPRGGSLNEQFF. CDR3 in DNA: TGTGCCAGCAGCGGCCCTCGGGGGGGCTCGCTCAATGAGCAGTTCTTC. The whole variable domain, remainder taken from reference TRBV9 and TRBJ2-1, is DSGVTQTPKHLITATGQRVTLRCSPRSGDLSVYWYQQSLDQGLQFLIQYYNGEERAKGNILERFSAQQFPDLHSELNLSSLELGDSALYFCASSGPRGGSLNEQFFGPGTRLTVL.

This clone occurred a few times. The V and J genes are TRBV7-3 and TRBJ1-1; 8 nucleotides match TRBD1. The CDR3 covers 12 residues. The germline V gene encodes CDR1 SGHTA and CDR2 FQGTGA. With V trimmed by 5 bases and J by 7 bases, 3 bases remained unmatched. The CDR3 protein is CASSETGGEAFF. Written as DNA, the CDR3 is TGTGCCAGCAGCGAAACAGGGGGTGAAGCTTTCTTT.

In this sample, this clone turned up once. This rearrangement joins TRBV4-2 to TRBJ1-5; D uncertain. From germline, CDR1 is LGHNA and CDR2 YNFKEQ. CDR3 length equals 17 residues. Trimming took 0 bases from V and 6 from J, leaving 18 bases between them. As DNA, the CDR3 is TGTGCCAGCAGCCAAGATCGGGAGCGGTATTCAACTCAGCCCCAGCATTTT. Its translation is CASSQDRERYSTQPQHF.

This chain connects TRBV18 to TRBJ1-3; no clear D gene. Per the germline V gene, CDR1 is KGHSH and CDR2 is LQKENI. The V and J ends lost 2 bases and 3 bases respectively, with 8 bases between them. The CDR3 length is 14 residues. CDR3 sequence reads: CASSPEVNGNTIYF. The CDR3 coding sequence is TGTGCCAGCTCACCAGAGGTGAATGGAAACACCATATATTTT.

This rearrangement joins TRBV27 to TRBJ1-1; 7 nucleotides match TRBD1. V lost 4 bases to trimming and J lost 1 base; unmatched junction nucleotides: 6. CDR1 is MNHEY, CDR2 SMNVEV, per germline (reference sequence). CDR3 size: 15 residues. CDR3: CASSSEQGSNTEAFF. CDR3 coding DNA: TGTGCCAGCAGTTCTGAACAGGGGTCGAACACTGAAGCTTTCTTT.

In its sample, this clone was seen a few times. The CDR3 bases are TGCGCCAGCACGGATGGAACTAGCGGGGCTCTGAAGTTAGGGGAGCTGTTTTTT. It translates to CASTDGTSGALKLGELFF. The chain joins TRBV5-1 to TRBJ2-2; 10 bases fit TRBD2. Germline V gene sequence: CDR1 SGHRS, CDR2 YFSETQ. V lost 6 bases to trimming and J lost 8 bases; unmatched junction nucleotides: 19. CDR3 length equals 18 residues.